A single sample is the source of the 27 T cell receptor beta chains below, sequenced in a study of control samples from healthy donors and cancer patients. Sequenced by immunoSEQ multiplex PCR; TCRdb stores in-frame clones only, minus some. In the table there are about 120,000 clones, 75% to 90% of which are singletons. The specimen sequenced was PBMCs. The receptor set was obtained from a woman aged 45-65 years with colorectal cancer.

V and J are TRBV30 and TRBJ2-2; D is undetermined. Germline CDR1 is GTSNPN and CDR2 is SVGIG (reference sequence). The ends were cut back, 2 bases at V and 1 base at J, with 5 bases in the middle. This CDR3 spans 13 amino acids. The DNA for the CDR3 is TGTGCCTGGAGTAGACAGAACACCGGGGAGCTGTTTTTT. Translated, it gives CAWSRQNTGELFF.

This chain joins TRBV5-1 and TRBJ2-1; D is perhaps TRBD2 (6 bases). Trimming shortened V by 4 bases and J by 6 bases, and 11 bases separated the two germline ends. This CDR3 comprises 13 residues. The germline CDR1 and CDR2 sequences are SGHRS and YFSETQ. The CDR3 bases are TGCGCCAGCAGCCGATCCGGGAGCAATGAGCAGTTCTTC. Translation gives CASSRSGSNEQFF.

The rearrangement links TRBV30 to TRBJ1-5, with 9 bases lining up with TRBD1. This CDR3 region has 13 residues. Germline CDR1 is GTSNPN and CDR2 is SVGIG (reference sequence). The junction had 9 bases not matched to a gene; V was cut back by 8 bases and J by 7 bases. In nucleotides, the CDR3 is TGTGCCGTAGGACAGGGGACGTTGCAGCCCCAGCATTTT. This translates into CAVGQGTLQPQHF.

This chain links TRBV4-1 with TRBJ2-5, with D hard to call. This CDR3 spans 12 amino acids. The V end was cut by 2 bases, the J end by 5 bases, with 6 bases between. From germline, CDR1 is MGHRA and CDR2 YSYEKL. The CDR3 loop reads CASSQPGETQYF. The DNA of the CDR3 is TGCGCCAGCAGCCAACCTGGTGAGACCCAGTACTTC.

V and J are TRBV3-1 (or the pseudogene TRBV3-2) and TRBJ1-3, with D perhaps matching TRBD1 (5 bases). Per germline, CDR1 LGHDT and CDR2 YNNKEL (reference sequence). The ends were cut back, 1 base at V and 4 bases at J, with 11 bases in the middle. CDR3 size: 15 residues. The CDR3 here is CASSQAMGPGNTIYF. Written as DNA, the CDR3 is TGTGCCAGCAGCCAAGCGATGGGGCCCGGAAACACCATATATTTT.

This sequence joins TRBV6-2 or TRBV6-3 and TRBJ2-7; 7 bases match TRBD2. The V and J ends lost 0 bases and 2 bases, in that order; junction bases with no gene match: 7. CDR1 and CDR2 (germline): MNHEY, SVGEGT. The CDR3 runs 16 residues. CDR3 residues: CASSYSKAGPAYEQYF. CDR3 DNA: TGTGCCAGCAGTTACTCGAAAGCGGGGCCCGCCTACGAGCAGTACTTC.

The chain carries TRBV5-1 and TRBJ1-3; D is unclear. V was pared by 3 bases and J by 1 base, with 14 bases between. Germline assignment: CDR1 SGHRS and CDR2 YFSETQ. The CDR3 covers 16 residues. The CDR3 reads CASSYIGPLSGNTIYF. In DNA form, the CDR3 reads TGCGCCAGCAGCTATATTGGGCCCCTATCTGGAAACACCATATATTTT.

This chain joins TRBV7-2 and TRBJ1-3; tentative D call: TRBD1 (6 bases). CDR3 length equals 16 residues. Deletions cut 2 bases from V and 0 bases from J, with 11 bases between. CDR1 is SGHTA, CDR2 FQGNSA, per germline. Here the CDR3 reads CASSLLQGSSGNTIYF. The CDR3 nucleotides are TGTGCCAGCAGCTTATTGCAGGGGAGCTCTGGAAACACCATATATTTT. Filled out from reference TRBV7-2 and TRBJ1-3, the complete variable domain reads GAGVSQSPSNKVTEKGKDVELRCDPISGHTALYWYRQSLGQGLEFLIYFQGNSAPDKSGLPSDRFSAERTGGSVSTLTIQRTQQEDSAVYLCASSLLQGSSGNTIYFGEGSWLTVV.

J is TRBJ2-6 and V is TRBV2; D is undetermined. CDR1 and CDR2 (germline): SNHLY, FYNNEI. V was shortened by 5 bases and J by 0 bases, with 8 bases between the two germline ends. There are 15 residues in the CDR3. The CDR3 DNA is TGTGCCAGCAGTTACGGAGACTCTGGGGCCAACGTCCTGACTTTC. The encoded protein is CASSYGDSGANVLTF. The whole variable domain, remainder taken from reference TRBV2 and TRBJ2-6, is EPEVTQTPSHQVTQMGQEVILRCVPISNHLYFYWYRQILGQKVEFLVSFYNNEISEKSEIFDDQFSVERPDGSNFTLKIRSTKLEDSAMYFCASSYGDSGANVLTFGAGSRLTVL.

The genes are TRBV24-1 and TRBJ1-5; tentatively, D is TRBD1 (6 bases). Germline V gene lookup returns CDR1 KGHDR and CDR2 SFDVKD. This CDR3 has 13 residues. Deletions cut 8 bases from V and 5 bases from J, with 12 bases between. CDR3 nucleotide sequence: TGTGCCACCAATCGGGGGGCTGATCAGCCCCAGCATTTT. Translating it yields CATNRGADQPQHF.

On this clone itself: This sample also contains other DNA sequences that code for the same CDR3. The CDR3 sequence is CASSVQGGSSGANVLTF. For the CDR3, the DNA is TGTGCCAGTAGCGTACAGGGGGGGAGCTCTGGGGCCAACGTCCTGACTTTC. The chain links TRBV19 to TRBJ2-6; weak D call: TRBD1 (8 bases). Trimming stripped 6 bases from V and 0 bases from J, with 15 bases between. Germline lookup yields CDR1 LNHDA and CDR2 SQIVND (reference sequence). There are 17 residues in the CDR3.

V gene TRBV9 combines with J gene TRBJ1-5; D is uncertain. CDR1 is SGDLS, CDR2 YYNGEE, per germline. Trimming removed 0 bases from V and 7 bases from J, with 2 bases in between. This CDR3 comprises 11 residues. This CDR3 is CASSVAQPQHF. Here the CDR3 DNA reads TGTGCCAGCAGCGTAGCGCAGCCCCAGCATTTT. Looking up the rest from reference TRBV9 and TRBJ1-5 gives the full variable domain: DSGVTQTPKHLITATGQRVTLRCSPRSGDLSVYWYQQSLDQGLQFLIQYYNGEERAKGNILERFSAQQFPDLHSELNLSSLELGDSALYFCASSVAQPQHFGDGTRLSIL.

The rearrangement joins TRBV2 to TRBJ2-1; 7 nucleotides agree with TRBD1. The CDR3 loop spans 17 amino acids. Germline CDR1 SNHLY, CDR2 FYNNEI. With V trimmed by 1 base and J by 4 bases, 10 bases remained unmatched. The CDR3 reads CASSEDSRDRLYNEQFF. The CDR3, as DNA: TGTGCCAGCAGTGAAGACTCCAGGGACAGATTATACAATGAGCAGTTCTTC.

The V gene is TRBV6-1, the J gene TRBJ2-6; D possibly corresponds to TRBD1 (6 bases). Looked up from germline, CDR1 is MNHNS and CDR2 is SASEGT. There are 20 residues in the CDR3. Trimming left V 4 bases short and J 1 base short, with 23 bases between. The CDR3 is CASSGGWGTPSLSGANVLTF. The CDR3 DNA follows: TGTGCCAGCAGTGGGGGGTGGGGGACACCTAGCCTGTCTGGGGCCAACGTCCTGACTTTC.

The chain has TRBV7-6 and TRBJ2-6; D call uncertain. Trimming took 5 bases from V and 4 from J, leaving 6 bases between them. Germline loops: CDR1 SGHVS, CDR2 FNYEAQ. The CDR3 loop spans 13 amino acids. The CDR3 DNA follows: TGTGCCAGCAGCCAGACAGGGGCCAACGTCCTGACTTTC. Translating it yields CASSQTGANVLTF.

The chain joins TRBV11-2 to TRBJ1-2, with 8 bases identical to TRBD1. Trimming took 4 bases from V and 6 from J; bases not matched to a gene: 13. This CDR3 contains 16 residues. Germline V CDR1 and CDR2: SGHAT, FQNNGV. In nucleotides, the CDR3 is TGTGCCAGCAGCTCAGGACAGGGTCAGGTACTACATGGCTACACCTTC. Translation: CASSSGQGQVLHGYTF.

This chain links TRBV5-1 with TRBJ2-7, with 7 bases fitting TRBD1. Looked up from germline, CDR1 is SGHRS and CDR2 is YFSETQ. The length of the CDR3 is 12 residues. J was trimmed by 10 bases and V by 0 bases; bases with no gene match: 4. This CDR3 reads CASSLGQGDQYF. The CDR3 DNA is TGCGCCAGCAGCTTGGGGCAGGGGGATCAGTACTTC.

Comment on this clone: Other DNA sequences in this specimen translate into the identical CDR3. The chain links TRBV28 to TRBJ1-2; 8 positions match TRBD1. CDR3 length: 17 residues. V shed 1 base, J shed 2 bases, and the junction held 9 bases outside the gene matches. CDR1 is MDHEN, CDR2 SYDVKM, per germline. CDR3 residues: CASSLSRGAGGNYGYTF. Here the CDR3 DNA reads TGTGCCAGCAGTTTATCACGGGGGGCAGGGGGCAACTATGGCTACACCTTC.

This clone appeared once. The chain employs TRBV3-1 (or the pseudogene TRBV3-2) and TRBJ1-1; D is unclear. This CDR3 contains 13 residues. The V and J ends lost 4 bases and 1 base respectively, with 7 bases between them. Germline assignment: CDR1 LGHDT and CDR2 YNNKEL (reference sequence). CDR3 amino acids: CASSPRANTEAFF. The CDR3 region has the DNA TGTGCCAGCAGCCCCCGGGCGAACACTGAAGCTTTCTTT.

This sequence joins TRBV21-1 and TRBJ2-1; the table names TRBD2, a call not compared with the DNA. TRBV21-1 is termed a pseudogene. This CDR3 is 18 amino acids long. CDR3 loop: CASSKGRSGDCSYNEQFF. The DNA for the CDR3 is TGTGCCAGCAGCAAAGGTCGGAGCGGGGATTGCTCCTACAATGAGCAGTTCTTC.

The chain combines TRBV28 with TRBJ1-2; D gene uncertain. V lost 5 bases to trimming and J lost 7 bases, with 20 bases between them. Per the germline V gene, CDR1 is MDHEN and CDR2 is SYDVKM. This CDR3 has 15 residues. DNA for the CDR3: TGTGCCAGCAGTGGCCCGGCAAGCAGAGCTGGTGGCTACACCTTC. Translation gives CASSGPASRAGGYTF.

A few counts support this clone. Here the CDR3 reads CASSQPGPKLKNIQYF. In DNA form, the CDR3 reads TGCGCCAGCAGCCAACCGGGACCCAAGCTAAAAAACATTCAGTACTTC. The chain has TRBV4-1 and TRBJ2-4; either TRBD1 or TRBD2 may fit D (5 bases each). Germline CDR1 MGHRA, CDR2 YSYEKL. The CDR3 covers 16 residues. The V end lost 2 bases, the J end lost 4 bases, and 15 bases lay between the germline ends.

CDR3 sequence reads: CASSQGGGRDRFYEQYF. The CDR3 bases are TGTGCCAGCAGCCAAGGTGGGGGACGTGATAGGTTCTACGAGCAGTACTTC. The V call is TRBV3-1 (or the pseudogene TRBV3-2), the J call TRBJ2-7; D could derive from TRBD1 or TRBD2 (5 bases each). V gave up 1 base and J gave up 3 bases, with 19 bases separating them. CDR3 length equals 17 residues. CDR1 is LGHDT and CDR2 is YNNKEL in the germline V gene (reference sequence).

The rearrangement joins TRBV5-1 to TRBJ1-2, with a tentative D call TRBD1 (5 bases). The CDR3 sequence is 14 residues long. The V and J ends lost 4 bases and 5 bases respectively, with 15 bases between them. Germline loops: CDR1 SGHRS, CDR2 YFSETQ. The CDR3 region is CASSIGGTEYGYTF. DNA of the CDR3: TGCGCCAGCAGCATCGGTGGGACGGAATATGGCTACACCTTC.

CDR3 in DNA: TGTGCCAGCAGCCCGGGGACTAGCGGGGGGGCGAGATCCGGGGAGCTGTTTTTT. Translating it yields CASSPGTSGGARSGELFF. The J gene is TRBJ2-2, the V gene TRBV7-8, with 16 bases fitting TRBD2. In germline, CDR1 is SGHVS, CDR2 FQNEAQ. The J segment lost 6 bases and the V segment lost 5 bases, leaving 9 bases of the junction unmatched. The CDR3 has 18 residues.

The count of this clone is one. The J gene is TRBJ2-7, the V gene TRBV7-9; 7 nucleotides agree with TRBD1. Trimming at V came to 5 bases and at J to 2 bases, leaving 6 bases not matched to a gene. The CDR3 extends over 14 amino acids. Looked up from germline, CDR1 is SEHNR and CDR2 is FQNEAQ (reference sequence). The CDR3 is CASSLRQGAYEQYF. CDR3 DNA: TGTGCCAGCAGCCTAAGACAGGGTGCCTACGAGCAGTACTTC.

The chain has TRBV2 and TRBJ1-5; 7 nucleotides line up with TRBD1. The junction had 12 bases not matched to a gene; V was cut back by 6 bases and J by 1 base. Germline V gene lookup returns CDR1 SNHLY and CDR2 FYNNEI. There are 17 residues in the CDR3. The CDR3 coding sequence is TGTGCCAGCAGAGCCGGACAGGCCTGGACCAGCAATCAGCCCCAGCATTTT. Translating it yields CASRAGQAWTSNQPQHF.